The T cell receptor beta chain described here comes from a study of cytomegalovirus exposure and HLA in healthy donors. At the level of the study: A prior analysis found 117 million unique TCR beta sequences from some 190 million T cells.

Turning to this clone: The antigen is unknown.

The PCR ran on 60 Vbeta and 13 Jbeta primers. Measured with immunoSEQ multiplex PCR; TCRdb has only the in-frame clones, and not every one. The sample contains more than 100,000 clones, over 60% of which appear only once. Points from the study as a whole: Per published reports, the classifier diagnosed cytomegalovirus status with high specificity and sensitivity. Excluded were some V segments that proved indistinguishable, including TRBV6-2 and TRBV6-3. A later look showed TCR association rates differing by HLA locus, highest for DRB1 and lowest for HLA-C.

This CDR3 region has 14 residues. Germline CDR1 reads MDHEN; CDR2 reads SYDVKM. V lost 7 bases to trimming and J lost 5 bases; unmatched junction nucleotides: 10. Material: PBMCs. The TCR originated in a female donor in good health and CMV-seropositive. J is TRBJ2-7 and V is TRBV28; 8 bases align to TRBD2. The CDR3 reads CASNSGGARHEQYF. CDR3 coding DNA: TGTGCCAGCAATTCGGGGGGGGCTCGCCACGAGCAGTACTTC.